This TCR beta chain was recovered during a study of cytomegalovirus exposure and HLA in healthy donors. Broader study findings: Later genetic work tied a missense DCLRE1C variant to beta-chain V and J trimming. Association of 16,951 TCR beta sequences with HLA alleles was found at 0.05 false discovery rate in a later analysis. Most TCRs appeared rarely, but some public TCRs recurred in many donors.

CDR1 is LNHDA and CDR2 is SQIVND in the germline V gene (reference sequence). The CDR3 has 18 residues. After removal of 5 bases from V and 3 bases from J, the junction contained 13 bases not matched to a gene. In the case of this clone: Its antigen is as yet unknown.

13 Jbeta primers and 60 Vbeta primers were used for the PCR. Source study methods: Later, an analysis found roughly 80 million unique TCR beta chains, and 8.5 million to 12 million of these were shared. Sequencing used immunoSEQ multiplex PCR; TCRdb keeps in-frame clones, though not all of them. The V and J calls and clone size come from that table; D and trimming were worked out from the DNA. The sample gives about 100,000 clones, 76% of which show up once; 3.5% to 5% is in the top ten. The specimen was PBMCs. The receptor was isolated from a man aged 40-55 years in good health and CMV-seronegative. This chain links TRBV19 with TRBJ2-3; TRBD2 agrees at 11 bases. Here the CDR3 reads CASSWRLAGLTGTDTQYF. CDR3 nucleotide sequence: TGTGCCAGTAGTTGGAGACTAGCGGGACTCACGGGGACAGATACGCAGTATTTT.